What follows are 15 T cell receptor beta chains derived from one specimen sequenced in a study of blood T cell repertoires in COVID-19. The protocol was immunoSEQ multiplex PCR, while the TCRdb copy is restricted to in-frame clones and leaves out a portion. The table lists 230,000 or so clones, roughly 87% of them singletons. The sample was peripheral blood. Receptors originate from a woman aged 40 to 50 who had recovered from COVID-19.

The chain employs TRBV29-1 and TRBJ2-2; 7 nucleotides match TRBD2. Germline values: CDR1 SQVTM, CDR2 ANQGSEA. The ends lost 7 bases at V and 2 bases at J; junction bases unmatched: 7. CDR3 length: 14 residues. The CDR3 bases are TGCAGCGGGGGGGAGGGCTCTAACACCGGGGAGCTGTTTTTT. Translated: CSGGEGSNTGELFF.

The chain joins TRBV12-5 to TRBJ2-1, with a possible D match to TRBD2 (6 bases). The V gene's germline CDR1 is LGHNT and CDR2 FRNRAP. V was trimmed by 7 bases and J by 5 bases, leaving 15 bases between them. CDR3 length: 14 amino acids. Here the CDR3 DNA reads TGTGCTAGTGCTCCGGCGGGAAGAAACAATGAGCAGTTCTTC. Protein sequence: CASAPAGRNNEQFF.

The CDR3: CASSLEGQNSPLHF. The CDR3 nucleotides are TGCGCCAGCAGCTTGGAGGGACAGAATTCACCCCTCCACTTT. The rearrangement uses TRBV5-1 and TRBJ1-6, with 7 bases aligning to TRBD1. J was trimmed by 7 bases and V by 0 bases; bases with no gene match: 1. This CDR3 contains 14 residues. The germline V gene has CDR1 SGHRS and CDR2 YFSETQ.

V gene TRBV12-3 or TRBV12-4 combines with J gene TRBJ2-2, with no clear D. V shed 2 bases and J shed 7 bases, with 5 bases lying between them. This CDR3 spans 12 amino acids. The CDR3 reads CASSLNYGELFF. The DNA for the CDR3 is TGTGCCAGCAGTTTAAATTACGGGGAGCTGTTTTTT.

This clone is a singleton in its sample. This chain uses TRBV11-3 with TRBJ2-5; possible D gene TRBD2, 6 bases. Trimming took off 2 bases at V and 4 bases at J, with 14 bases between the two ends. Germline values: CDR1 SGHNT, CDR2 YENEEA. The CDR3 runs to 15 residues. CDR3 protein: CASSLLGGGGETQYF. As DNA, the CDR3 is TGTGCCAGCAGCTTACTGGGGGGAGGAGGAGAGACCCAGTACTTC.

The chain links TRBV7-9 to TRBJ1-2, with D unresolved. Deletions cut 3 bases from V and 7 bases from J, with 15 bases between. The CDR3 consists of 14 residues. CDR1 SEHNR and CDR2 FQNEAQ come from the germline V gene (reference sequence). CDR3 amino acids: CASSFDLVASGYTF. DNA for the CDR3: TGTGCCAGCAGCTTCGACTTAGTAGCCTCTGGCTACACCTTC. Full variable domain (outside the CDR3, taken from reference TRBV7-9 and TRBJ1-2): DTGVSQNPRHKITKRGQNVTFRCDPISEHNRLYWYRQTLGQGPEFLTYFQNEAQLEKSRLLSDRFSAERPKGSFSTLEIQRTEQGDSAMYLCASSFDLVASGYTFGSGTRLTVV.

The chain uses TRBV27 and TRBJ2-5; D unresolved. CDR3 length: 15 amino acids. Germline loops: CDR1 MNHEY, CDR2 SMNVEV (reference sequence). V lost 5 bases to trimming and J lost 1 base, with 14 bases between them. CDR3 sequence: CASSRGRVGQETQYF. DNA for the CDR3: TGTGCCAGCAGTAGAGGTCGGGTCGGCCAAGAGACCCAGTACTTC.

J is TRBJ1-2 and V is TRBV7-9; 8 bases agree with TRBD1. CDR1 SEHNR and CDR2 FQNEAQ come from the germline V gene (reference sequence). The CDR3 consists of 13 residues. V lost 5 bases to trimming and J lost 3 bases; unmatched junction nucleotides: 2. This chain's CDR3 is CASSQQGDYGYTF. CDR3 nucleotide sequence: TGTGCCAGCAGCCAACAGGGGGACTATGGCTACACCTTC.

The chain carries TRBV7-9 and TRBJ1-2; 10 nucleotides line up with TRBD1. The germline gives CDR1 SEHNR, CDR2 FQNEAQ (reference sequence). The CDR3 totals 18 residues. Unmatched junction bases numbered 16, after V lost 5 bases and J lost 4 bases. CDR3 DNA sequence: TGTGCCAGCAGCCCAAATCCCGGGACAGGGGAAGGGGCCTATGGCTACACCTTC. Translating it yields CASSPNPGTGEGAYGYTF.

With respect to this clone: At one end the junction does not follow the germline gene, possibly because of a read error. The rearrangement links TRBV6-1 to TRBJ2-2; 8 positions agree with TRBD2. The CDR3 runs to 17 residues. The germline gives CDR1 MNHNS, CDR2 SASEGT. CDR3 in amino acids: CASSKASGGPNTGELFF. CDR3 DNA: TGTGCCAGCAGTAAAGCGAGCGGGGGCCCGAACACCGGGGAGCTGTTTTTT.

This chain links TRBV11-2 with TRBJ1-2; TRBD1 might be the D (5 bases). The germline gives CDR1 SGHAT, CDR2 FQNNGV. The CDR3 covers 15 residues. V lost 0 bases to trimming and J lost 1 base, with 9 bases between them. CDR3 sequence (DNA): TGTGCCAGCAGCTTAGAAGTGGGGCTTAACTATGGCTACACCTTC. Amino acid sequence: CASSLEVGLNYGYTF. The variable domain in full, completed from reference TRBV11-2 and TRBJ1-2, reads EAGVAQSPRYKIIEKRQSVAFWCNPISGHATLYWYQQILGQGPKLLIQFQNNGVVDDSQLPKDRFSAERLKGVDSTLKIQPAKLEDSAVYLCASSLEVGLNYGYTFGSGTRLTVV.

This chain links TRBV23-1 with TRBJ2-7; possibly TRBD2 for D (6 bases). TRBV23-1 is assigned to the ORF class and has an uncertain function. This CDR3 comprises 14 residues. The germline V and J ends were trimmed by 7 bases and 3 bases, with 16 bases remaining between them. The CDR3 spells CASNLGGQHYEQYF. CDR3 coding DNA: TGCGCCAGCAACTTAGGAGGGCAGCACTACGAGCAGTACTTC.

The chain is built from TRBV10-2 and TRBJ2-3; tentatively, D is TRBD2 (5 bases). CDR1 and CDR2 from the germline V gene are WSHSY and SAAADI. This CDR3 contains 16 residues. V shed 7 bases and J shed 2 bases, with 19 bases lying between them. CDR3 DNA: TGCGCCAGCACCGACTGGGGAGCCCTGAACACAGATACGCAGTATTTT. It yields the protein CASTDWGALNTDTQYF.

V gene TRBV5-8 combines with J gene TRBJ2-3; 8 bases match TRBD1. Losses at the gene ends were 4 bases for V and 2 bases for J; bases not matched to a gene: 12. Germline V gene data show CDR1 as SGHTS and CDR2 as YDEGEE. The CDR3 spans 17 residues. CDR3 loop: CASSRTLGQATTDTQYF. The CDR3 nucleotides read TGTGCCAGCAGCCGGACCCTGGGACAGGCCACCACAGATACGCAGTATTTT.

The J gene is TRBJ1-4, the V gene TRBV18, with D tentatively TRBD1 (5 bases). The CDR3 covers 15 residues. Trimming stripped 8 bases from V and 5 bases from J, with 18 bases between. Germline CDR1 KGHSH, CDR2 LQKENI. CDR3 in amino acids: CASPQPGLRNEKLFF. CDR3 nucleotide sequence: TGTGCCAGCCCGCAACCGGGACTAAGGAATGAAAAACTGTTTTTT.